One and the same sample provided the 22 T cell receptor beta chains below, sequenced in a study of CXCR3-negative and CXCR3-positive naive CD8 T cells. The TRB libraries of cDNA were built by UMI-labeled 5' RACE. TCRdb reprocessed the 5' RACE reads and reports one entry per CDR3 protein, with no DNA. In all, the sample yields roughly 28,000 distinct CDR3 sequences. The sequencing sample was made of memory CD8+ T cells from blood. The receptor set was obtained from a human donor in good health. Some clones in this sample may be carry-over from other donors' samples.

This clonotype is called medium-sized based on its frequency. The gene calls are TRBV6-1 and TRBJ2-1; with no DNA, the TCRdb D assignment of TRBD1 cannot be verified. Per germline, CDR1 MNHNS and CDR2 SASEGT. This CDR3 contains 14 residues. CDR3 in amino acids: CASSERPTGVEQFF.

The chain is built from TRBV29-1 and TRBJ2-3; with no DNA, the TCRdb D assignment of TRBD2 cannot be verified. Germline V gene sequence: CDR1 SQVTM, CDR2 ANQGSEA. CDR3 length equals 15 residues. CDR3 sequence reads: CSVEDRGPSTDTQYF.

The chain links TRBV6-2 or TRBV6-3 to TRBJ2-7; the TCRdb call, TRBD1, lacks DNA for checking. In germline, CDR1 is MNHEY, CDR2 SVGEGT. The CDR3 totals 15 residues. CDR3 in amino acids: CASSPLGMSTYEQYF.

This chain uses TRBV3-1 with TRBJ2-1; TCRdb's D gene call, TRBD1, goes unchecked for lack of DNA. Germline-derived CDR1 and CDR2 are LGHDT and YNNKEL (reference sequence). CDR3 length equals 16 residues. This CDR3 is CASSQGADWYNLEQFF.

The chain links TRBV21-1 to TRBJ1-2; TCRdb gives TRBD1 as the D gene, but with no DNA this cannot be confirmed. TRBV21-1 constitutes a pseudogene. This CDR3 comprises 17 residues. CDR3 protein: CASSALHRTGIRYGYTF.

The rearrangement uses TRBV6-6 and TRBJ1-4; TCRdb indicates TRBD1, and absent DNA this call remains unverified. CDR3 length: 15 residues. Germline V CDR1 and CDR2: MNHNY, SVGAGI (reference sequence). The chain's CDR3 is CASSSPGISIEKLFF.

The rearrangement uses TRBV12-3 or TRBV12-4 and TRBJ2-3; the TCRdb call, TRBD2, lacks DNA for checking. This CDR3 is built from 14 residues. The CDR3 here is CASSYGLAGDTQYF.

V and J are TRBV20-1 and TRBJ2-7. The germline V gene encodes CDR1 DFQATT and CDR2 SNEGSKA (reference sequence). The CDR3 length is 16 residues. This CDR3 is CSARDSRADSSYEQYF.

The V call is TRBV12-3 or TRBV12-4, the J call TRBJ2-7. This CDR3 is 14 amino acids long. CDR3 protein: CASSFSNTFYERYF.

The CDR3 sequence: CASWEGGYGYTF. The gene calls are TRBV12-3 or TRBV12-4 and TRBJ1-2. This CDR3 spans 12 amino acids.

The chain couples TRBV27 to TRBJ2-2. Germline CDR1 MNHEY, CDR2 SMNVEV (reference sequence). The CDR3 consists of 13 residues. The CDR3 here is CASSLSGPRELFF.

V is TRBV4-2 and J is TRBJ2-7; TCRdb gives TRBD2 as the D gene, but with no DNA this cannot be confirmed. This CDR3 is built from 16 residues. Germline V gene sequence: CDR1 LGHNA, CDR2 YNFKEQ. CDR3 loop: CASSQEFSGGSYEQYF.

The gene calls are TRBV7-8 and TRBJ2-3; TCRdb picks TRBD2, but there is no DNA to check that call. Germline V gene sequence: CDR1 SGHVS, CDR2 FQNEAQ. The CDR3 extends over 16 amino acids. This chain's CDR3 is CASSKGTSVSTDTQYF.

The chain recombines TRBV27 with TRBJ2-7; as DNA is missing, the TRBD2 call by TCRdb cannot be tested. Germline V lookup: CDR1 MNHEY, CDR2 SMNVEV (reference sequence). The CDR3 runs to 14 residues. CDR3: CASMPGLAGVEQYF.

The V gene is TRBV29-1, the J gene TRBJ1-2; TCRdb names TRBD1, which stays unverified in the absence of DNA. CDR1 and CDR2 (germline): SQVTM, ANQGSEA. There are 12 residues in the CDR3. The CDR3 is CSVLTGFYGYTF.

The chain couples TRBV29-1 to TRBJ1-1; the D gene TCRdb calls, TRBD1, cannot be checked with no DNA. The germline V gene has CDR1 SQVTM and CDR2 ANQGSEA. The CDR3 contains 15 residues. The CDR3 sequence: CSVGGIGRANTEAFF.

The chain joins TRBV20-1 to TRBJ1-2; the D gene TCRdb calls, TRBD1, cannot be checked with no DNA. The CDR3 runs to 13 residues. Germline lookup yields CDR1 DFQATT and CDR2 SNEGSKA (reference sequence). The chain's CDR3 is CSARAGTVYGYTF.

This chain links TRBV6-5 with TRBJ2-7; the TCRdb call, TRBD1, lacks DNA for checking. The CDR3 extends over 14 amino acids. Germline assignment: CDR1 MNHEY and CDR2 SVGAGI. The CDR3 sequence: CASSQMDRGDEQYF.

The CDR3 here is CASSPKTGFTPYEQYF. The chain recombines TRBV7-9 with TRBJ2-7; TCRdb's D gene call, TRBD1, goes unchecked for lack of DNA. From germline, CDR1 is SEHNR and CDR2 FQNEAQ (reference sequence). The CDR3 has 16 amino acids.

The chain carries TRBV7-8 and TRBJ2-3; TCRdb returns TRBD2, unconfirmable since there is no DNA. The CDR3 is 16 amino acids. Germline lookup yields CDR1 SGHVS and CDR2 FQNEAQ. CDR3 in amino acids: CASSLGGRGGTDTQYF. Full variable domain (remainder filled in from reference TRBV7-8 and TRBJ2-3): GAGVSQSPRYKVAKRGQDVALRCDPISGHVSLFWYQQALGQGPEFLTYFQNEAQLDKSGLPSDRFFAERPEGSVSTLKIQRTQQEDSAVYLCASSLGGRGGTDTQYFGPGTRLTVL.

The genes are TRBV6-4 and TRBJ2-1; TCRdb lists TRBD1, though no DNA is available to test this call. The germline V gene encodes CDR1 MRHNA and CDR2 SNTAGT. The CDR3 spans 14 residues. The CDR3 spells CASSDGGANNEQFF.

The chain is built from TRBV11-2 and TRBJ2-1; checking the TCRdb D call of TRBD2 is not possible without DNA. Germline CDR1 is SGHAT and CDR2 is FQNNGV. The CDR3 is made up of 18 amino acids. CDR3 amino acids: CASSLRGLAGGLPNEQFF. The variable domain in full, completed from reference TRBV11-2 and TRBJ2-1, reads EAGVAQSPRYKIIEKRQSVAFWCNPISGHATLYWYQQILGQGPKLLIQFQNNGVVDDSQLPKDRFSAERLKGVDSTLKIQPAKLEDSAVYLCASSLRGLAGGLPNEQFFGPGTRLTVL.